The 17 T cell receptor beta chains below come from one sample, sequenced in a study of blood T cells in healthy people across ages. A second PCR, run for about 7 to 11 cycles, used a sample-barcoded 5' primer plus a J-beta primer mix. TCRdb analysed the 5' RACE reads with MiXCR anew, one entry per CDR3 protein. The profile covers 790,000 or so distinct CDR3 sequences, with 56% appearing a single time and roughly 26% taken by the ten largest. The sample comprised blood. Receptors were obtained from a man aged 40-49 years in good health.

The chain carries TRBV4-3 and TRBJ1-1; the D gene is possibly TRBD1 (6 bases). Germline loops: CDR1 LGHNA, CDR2 YSLEER. The germline V and J ends were trimmed by 1 base and 1 base, with 10 bases remaining between them. The CDR3 is 15 residues long. The CDR3 reads CASSQGVQGNTEAFF. In DNA form, the CDR3 reads TGCGCCAGCAGCCAAGGGGTACAGGGGAACACTGAAGCTTTCTTT.

The rearrangement links TRBV7-9 to TRBJ2-4, with D perhaps matching TRBD1 (6 bases). Germline V CDR1 and CDR2: SEHNR, FQNEAQ (reference sequence). V was pared by 0 bases and J by 3 bases, with 12 bases between. The CDR3 contains 16 residues. The CDR3 here is CASSLARTVDKNIQYF. For the CDR3, the DNA is TGTGCCAGCAGCTTAGCAAGGACAGTGGACAAAAACATTCAGTACTTC.

The chain couples TRBV7-2 to TRBJ2-5; the match to TRBD1 covers 11 bases. The CDR3 is made up of 15 amino acids. CDR1 is SGHTA, CDR2 FQGNSA, per germline. Germline trimming cut 5 bases from V and 5 bases from J; bases unmatched to any gene: 7. The CDR3: CASSPRTGGWETQYF. The CDR3 DNA follows: TGTGCCAGCAGCCCAAGGACAGGGGGCTGGGAGACCCAGTACTTC.

This chain connects TRBV19 to TRBJ2-5; D is unclear. Germline assignment: CDR1 LNHDA and CDR2 SQIVND (reference sequence). The V gene lost 3 bases and the J gene lost 5 bases, with 4 bases spanning the gap. The CDR3 is 11 residues long. CDR3 DNA sequence: TGTGCCAGTAGTATGGGGGAGACCCAGTACTTC. Amino acid sequence: CASSMGETQYF.

This clonotype showed up just a few times. The chain couples TRBV7-3 to TRBJ1-2; the match to TRBD1 covers 7 bases. CDR1 is SGHTA, CDR2 FQGTGA, per germline. Trimming cost V 5 bases and J 0 bases; bases outside gene matches: 6. The length of the CDR3 is 15 residues. The CDR3 region is CASSTTGTANYGYTF. The CDR3 DNA follows: TGTGCCAGCAGCACTACCGGGACAGCTAACTATGGCTACACCTTC.

The chain has TRBV6-5 and TRBJ1-1; D is perhaps TRBD1 (5 bases). CDR1 is MNHEY, CDR2 SVGAGI, per germline. Trimming stripped 5 bases from V and 0 bases from J, with 13 bases between. The CDR3 sequence is 15 residues long. The CDR3 DNA is TGTGCCAGCAGTCCTTCGTGGGGCATGAACACTGAAGCTTTCTTT. Its translation: CASSPSWGMNTEAFF.

This clonotype was recorded only once. The V gene is TRBV20-1, the J gene TRBJ2-1, with 12 bases identical to TRBD2. This CDR3 has 15 residues. Germline CDR1 and CDR2: DFQATT and SNEGSKA (reference sequence). The V gene end was trimmed by 3 bases and the J gene end by 13 bases; junction bases not matched to a gene: 13. CDR3 in amino acids: CSASLASGRAPTQFF. For the CDR3, the DNA is TGCAGTGCTAGTTTGGCTAGCGGGAGGGCCCCTACCCAGTTCTTC.

This chain connects TRBV10-3 to TRBJ2-5, with D possibly TRBD2 on 5 matching bases. Germline CDR1 ENHRY, CDR2 SYGVKD. This CDR3 is 14 amino acids long. V lost 0 bases, J lost 5 bases, and 10 bases lay in between. The CDR3 protein is CAISESTGEETQYF. DNA for the CDR3: TGTGCCATCAGTGAGTCGACTGGGGAGGAGACCCAGTACTTC.

J is TRBJ2-6 and V is TRBV6-2 or TRBV6-3; D tentatively fits TRBD1 or TRBD2 (5 bases each). This CDR3 comprises 21 residues. Germline V gene sequence: CDR1 MNHEY, CDR2 SVGEGT. V was pared by 0 bases and J by 1 base, with 22 bases between. The CDR3 protein is CASSYSEGKGAPFSGANVLTF. The CDR3 bases are TGTGCCAGCAGTTACTCCGAGGGGAAAGGGGCCCCTTTTTCTGGGGCCAACGTCCTGACTTTC.

V and J are TRBV20-1 and TRBJ2-6; 7 bases are a match to TRBD1. This CDR3 is 14 amino acids long. J lost 4 bases, V lost 2 bases, and 2 bases had no gene match. Germline V gene lookup returns CDR1 DFQATT and CDR2 SNEGSKA (reference sequence). Here the CDR3 DNA reads TGCAGTGCTAGACAGGGGGAAGGGGCCAACGTCCTGACTTTC. Residues: CSARQGEGANVLTF.

The J gene is TRBJ2-7, the V gene TRBV28; possible D gene TRBD1, 6 bases. The DNA end is a closer match to TRBJ2-5, so the J assignment may be wrong. Germline V gives CDR1 MDHEN, CDR2 SYDVKM. This CDR3 spans 16 amino acids. In DNA, the CDR3 is TGTGCCAGCAGTGGACCCCCGCAGGGGTTGGATCAGACCCAGTACTTC. Its protein product is CASSGPPQGLDQTQYF.

CDR3 coding DNA: TGCGCCAGCAGTAAACAGGGGGCTAGGCCTGAAGCTTTCTTT. Translated: CASSKQGARPEAFF. The chain has TRBV4-3 and TRBJ1-1, with 9 bases lining up with TRBD1. CDR1 and CDR2 (germline): LGHNA, YSLEER. Trimming took 6 bases from V and 6 from J; bases not matched to a gene: 8. CDR3 size: 14 residues.

The J gene is TRBJ2-3, the V gene TRBV6-1; 9 bases match TRBD1. The V gene's germline CDR1 is MNHNS and CDR2 SASEGT. The CDR3 runs to 14 residues. V lost 8 bases and J lost 2; bases outside the gene matches: 5. The CDR3: CASPGDRATDTQYF. The CDR3 DNA is TGTGCCAGCCCCGGGGACAGGGCCACAGATACGCAGTATTTT.

This chain links TRBV7-9 with TRBJ1-2, with D perhaps TRBD1 (6 bases). Germline CDR1 and CDR2: SEHNR and FQNEAQ (reference sequence). The CDR3 totals 13 residues. V was trimmed by 4 bases and J by 3 bases, leaving 9 bases between them. The CDR3 sequence: CASSYRTDYGYTF. For the CDR3, the DNA is TGTGCCAGCAGCTACCGGACAGACTATGGCTACACCTTC.

This clonotype was observed a handful of times. The J gene is TRBJ2-1, the V gene TRBV28, with D possibly being TRBD2 (5 bases). Germline V CDR1 and CDR2: MDHEN, SYDVKM. Trimming took off 2 bases at V and 4 bases at J, with 15 bases between the two ends. The CDR3 is made up of 16 amino acids. This chain's CDR3 is CASSLIRAGGYNEQFF. The CDR3 DNA follows: TGTGCCAGCAGTTTAATTCGTGCGGGCGGGTACAATGAGCAGTTCTTC.

This clonotype was seen repeatedly, ten times or more. The J gene is TRBJ2-3, the V gene TRBV12-3 or TRBV12-4, with D unresolved. Trimming pared 7 bases from V and 2 bases from J, leaving 13 bases between. The CDR3 loop spans 14 amino acids. The CDR3 spells CASTVQLTTDTQYF. The CDR3 DNA is TGTGCCAGCACGGTACAGCTAACCACAGATACGCAGTATTTT.

The chain recombines TRBV20-1 with TRBJ1-2, with 9 positions matching TRBD1. This CDR3 has 14 amino acids. J lost 6 bases, V lost 0 bases, and 5 bases had no gene match. Germline V lookup: CDR1 DFQATT, CDR2 SNEGSKA (reference sequence). DNA of the CDR3: TGCAGTGCTAGAGACCGTAACAGGGGGCATGGCTACACCTTC. Its translation is CSARDRNRGHGYTF.